The next 14 T cell receptor beta chains were all read from a single sample in a study of blood T cell repertoires in COVID-19. Some clones are missing from TCRdb's copy, which holds only in-frame ones; the method was immunoSEQ multiplex PCR. The sample yields approximately 49,000 clones, 81% seen once. The sample consisted of peripheral blood. The origin of the receptors is a woman older than 75 with COVID-19, enrolled during active disease.

CDR3 bases: TGTGCCAGCATTCTGACAGGGGTGGACACTGAAGCTTTCTTT. Translation: CASILTGVDTEAFF. V is TRBV2 and J is TRBJ1-1, with 8 positions matching TRBD1. Germline V gene lookup returns CDR1 SNHLY and CDR2 FYNNEI. The ends lost 7 bases at V and 3 bases at J; junction bases unmatched: 7. There are 14 residues in the CDR3.

This clone was recorded only once. The DNA of the CDR3 is TGTGCCAGCAGTTACAGCAGGCCTGGGCAGCAGTACTTC. Translation gives CASSYSRPGQQYF. V gene TRBV6-2 or TRBV6-3 combines with J gene TRBJ2-7; the D is unclear. This CDR3 has 13 residues. Germline V gene sequence: CDR1 MNHEY, CDR2 SVGEGT. The V and J ends lost 2 bases and 8 bases respectively, with 13 bases between them.

The rearrangement uses TRBV6-5 and TRBJ2-2, with TRBD1 identical over 9 bases. Germline V gene sequence: CDR1 MNHEY, CDR2 SVGAGI. This CDR3 contains 14 residues. V shed 6 bases and J 7 bases; nucleotides not matched to a gene: 6. CDR3 amino acids: CASSPTGGSGELFF. For the CDR3, the DNA is TGTGCCAGCAGCCCCACAGGGGGCAGCGGGGAGCTGTTTTTT.

The V call is TRBV6-5, the J call TRBJ2-3, with 8 bases matching TRBD1. V lost 6 bases to trimming and J lost 3 bases; unmatched junction nucleotides: 8. From germline, CDR1 is MNHEY and CDR2 SVGAGI. This CDR3 is 15 amino acids long. The CDR3 region is CASSDGQGGTDTQYF. CDR3 in DNA: TGTGCCAGCAGCGATGGACAGGGTGGGACAGATACGCAGTATTTT.

The rearrangement links TRBV10-3 to TRBJ2-7, with 10 bases identical to TRBD2. Trimming cost V 2 bases and J 2 bases; bases outside gene matches: 3. The germline CDR1 and CDR2 sequences are ENHRY and SYGVKD. The CDR3 is 15 residues long. The CDR3 protein is CAISEPGLAAYEQYF. DNA of the CDR3: TGTGCCATCAGTGAGCCCGGACTAGCGGCCTACGAGCAGTACTTC.

This sequence joins TRBV7-8 and TRBJ2-7, with D perhaps TRBD1 (6 bases). This CDR3 has 14 amino acids. Germline loops: CDR1 SGHVS, CDR2 FQNEAQ. Trimming took 4 bases from V and 2 from J, leaving 12 bases between them. CDR3 coding DNA: TGTGCCAGCAGCTCCTCGGACAGAGCCTACGAGCAGTACTTC. Residues: CASSSSDRAYEQYF.

This chain connects TRBV3-1 (or the pseudogene TRBV3-2) to TRBJ2-7; the match to TRBD2 covers 10 bases. Germline values: CDR1 LGHDT, CDR2 YNNKEL (reference sequence). This CDR3 spans 13 amino acids. The V segment lost 9 bases and the J segment 6 bases; nucleotides outside the gene matches: 8. Here the CDR3 reads CASSSGSRFEQYF. The CDR3 DNA reads TGTGCCAGTTCTAGCGGGAGTCGCTTCGAGCAGTACTTC.

This clone was picked up one time. This chain links TRBV11-2 with TRBJ2-7; D unresolved. The CDR3 loop spans 15 amino acids. CDR1 and CDR2 from the germline V gene are SGHAT and FQNNGV. Trimming took 0 bases from V and 1 from J, leaving 10 bases between them. The chain's CDR3 is CASSLDFYGSYEQYF. DNA of the CDR3: TGTGCCAGCAGCTTAGATTTTTACGGGTCCTACGAGCAGTACTTC.

This clone was seen once. The chain links TRBV7-3 to TRBJ2-2, with D possibly matching TRBD2 (5 bases). There are 15 residues in the CDR3. Germline CDR1 SGHTA, CDR2 FQGTGA. Trimming pared 5 bases from V and 0 bases from J, leaving 10 bases between. The CDR3 protein is CASSPGLTNTGELFF. The CDR3 DNA sequence: TGTGCCAGCAGCCCAGGACTTACGAACACCGGGGAGCTGTTTTTT.

The rearrangement uses TRBV10-3 and TRBJ2-3; 7 nucleotides line up with TRBD1. The CDR3 consists of 14 residues. V was pared by 5 bases and J by 2 bases, with 4 bases of the junction left unmatched. Germline loops: CDR1 ENHRY, CDR2 SYGVKD. The CDR3 coding sequence is TGTGCCATCAGTAAACAGGGGAACACAGATACGCAGTATTTT. Its protein is CAISKQGNTDTQYF.

The rearrangement links TRBV7-9 to TRBJ2-5; tentative D call: TRBD1 (5 bases). The CDR3 covers 14 residues. Germline CDR1 reads SEHNR; CDR2 reads FQNEAQ (reference sequence). The V and J ends lost 5 bases and 3 bases respectively, with 13 bases between them. The DNA of the CDR3 is TGTGCCAGCAGCGACCGAAGGGGCGAAGAGACCCAGTACTTC. Residues: CASSDRRGEETQYF.

The chain uses TRBV6-5 and TRBJ1-6; TRBD1 matches 9 bases. Looked up from germline, CDR1 is MNHEY and CDR2 is SVGAGI. V gave up 0 bases and J gave up 9 bases; unmatched junction bases: 6. The CDR3 covers 16 residues. CDR3 sequence (DNA): TGTGCCAGCAGTTACTCGATGGGACAGGGTGGTTCACCCCTCCACTTT. Protein: CASSYSMGQGGSPLHF.

The chain couples TRBV28 to TRBJ2-7, with 10 bases lining up with TRBD1. V trimming: 7 bases; J trimming: 7 bases; junction bases outside the gene matches: 13. Per the germline V gene, CDR1 is MDHEN and CDR2 is SYDVKM. This CDR3 has 15 amino acids. The DNA of the CDR3 is TGTGCCAGCACCCAACACCGCGGGGACAGGGGTGAGCAGTACTTC. This sequence encodes CASTQHRGDRGEQYF.

This chain joins TRBV10-3 and TRBJ1-5; TRBD1 might be the D (5 bases). CDR3 length: 16 residues. Germline assignment: CDR1 ENHRY and CDR2 SYGVKD. V lost 6 bases, J lost 0 bases, and 15 bases lay in between. CDR3 nucleotides: TGTGCCATCAGCCAGAGGGACTCCGATAGCAATCAGCCCCAGCATTTT. As protein: CAISQRDSDSNQPQHF.